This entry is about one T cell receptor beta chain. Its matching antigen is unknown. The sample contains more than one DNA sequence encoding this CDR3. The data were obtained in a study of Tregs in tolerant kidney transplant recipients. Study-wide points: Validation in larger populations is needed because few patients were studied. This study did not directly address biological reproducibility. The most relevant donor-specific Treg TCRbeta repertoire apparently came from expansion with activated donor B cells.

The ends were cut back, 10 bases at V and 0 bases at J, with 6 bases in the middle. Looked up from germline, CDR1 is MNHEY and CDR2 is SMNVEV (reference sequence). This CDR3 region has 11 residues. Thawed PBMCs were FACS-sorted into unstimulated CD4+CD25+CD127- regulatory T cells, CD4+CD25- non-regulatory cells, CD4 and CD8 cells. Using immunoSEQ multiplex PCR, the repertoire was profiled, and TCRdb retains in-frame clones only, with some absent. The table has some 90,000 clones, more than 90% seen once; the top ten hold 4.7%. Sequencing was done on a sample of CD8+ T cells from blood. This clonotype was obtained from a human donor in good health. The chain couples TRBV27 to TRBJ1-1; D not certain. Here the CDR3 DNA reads TGTGCCACCTTGTTGAACACTGAAGCTTTCTTT. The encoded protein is CATLLNTEAFF.